The TCR beta chain under discussion was sequenced for a study of blood T cell repertoires in COVID-19. The CDR3 spans 12 residues. The V end lost 8 bases, the J end lost 5 bases, and 12 bases lay between the germline ends. Germline values: CDR1 SGDLS, CDR2 YYNGEE. Clones were sequenced by immunoSEQ multiplex PCR, and TCRdb holds only the in-frame ones, with some missing. The data show under 90,000 clones, around 85% seen once. This TCR came from a woman aged 80 or over with active or convalescent COVID-19. The V gene is TRBV9, the J gene TRBJ2-3; the D gene is possibly TRBD2 (6 bases). The sample consisted of peripheral blood. The CDR3 here is CARNPGRDTQYF. The CDR3 coding sequence is TGTGCCAGAAATCCCGGGAGAGATACGCAGTATTTT.